This T cell receptor (beta chain) is from a study of CD8 T cells in ankylosing spondylitis. This CDR3 is 16 amino acids long. Trimming cost V 6 bases and J 3 bases, with 18 bases left between them. Germline assignment: CDR1 SGHTA and CDR2 FQGNSA. This clonotype was counted between two and nine times. Its antigen is currently unknown. A quantitative 5'-RACE method, one with molecular barcodes, was used to make TCR beta libraries. TCRdb itself ran the 5' RACE reads through MiXCR, one entry per CDR3 protein. The sample comprises 700,000 or so distinct CDR3 sequences, 15% to 20% of which are singletons, and 15% to 20% rests with the top ten. Study results and caveats: Those disease-linked clones were CD8+; they were also relatively rare in peripheral blood. Apparently characteristic of ankylosing spondylitis blood was a TCR beta motif (eight highly homologous variants). Earlier work had already found some motif variants in reactive arthritis synovial fluid and blood. Matched ankylosing spondylitis synovial fluid reportedly showed significant enrichment of disease-linked clones.

The sequence derives from a male donor with ankylosing spondylitis. Sequenced input: blood, either unsorted or a sorted T cell fraction (not recorded which). This rearrangement joins TRBV7-2 to TRBJ2-4; D unresolved. The CDR3 here is CASSSRTSEGKNIQYF. DNA for the CDR3: TGTGCCAGCAGTTCAAGGACCTCCGAAGGCAAAAACATTCAGTACTTC.